What follows are 11 T cell receptor beta chains derived from one specimen sequenced in a study of CD8+ T cells in alopecia areata. Extracted RNA was reverse transcribed, and the resulting cDNA served as sequencing template. The data were produced by immunoSEQ multiplex PCR, yet TCRdb's version contains in-frame clones alone and is incomplete. In the table there are about 150,000 clones, about 51% of which are singletons. The sample was CD8+ T cells sorted from blood, taken at week 0. These receptors originate from a human donor with alopecia areata.

This clone was counted between two and nine times. This rearrangement joins TRBV4-3 to TRBJ2-4; D remains unclear. Germline V CDR1 and CDR2: LGHNA, YSLEER. Between the trimmed V and J ends, which lost 1 base and 0 bases, there was a span of 13 bases. CDR3 length equals 17 residues. The CDR3 sequence is CASSQVVGDLAKNIQYF. The CDR3 bases are TGCGCCAGCAGCCAAGTAGTGGGTGACCTAGCCAAAAACATTCAGTACTTC.

The chain links TRBV29-1 to TRBJ1-2; 11 bases are shared with TRBD1. The CDR3 covers 15 residues. V lost 0 bases and J lost 4; bases outside the gene matches: 4. Germline V gene sequence: CDR1 SQVTM, CDR2 ANQGSEA. DNA for the CDR3: TGCAGCGTTGAAGATCAAGGGACAGGGGGCTATGGCTACACCTTC. It codes for CSVEDQGTGGYGYTF.

A note on this clone: Sequence at one end of the junction differs from germline and may be a read error. The genes are TRBV7-8 and TRBJ1-6; D possibly corresponds to TRBD1 (5 bases). The CDR3 has 14 residues. The germline V gene encodes CDR1 SGHVS and CDR2 FQNEAQ. CDR3 nucleotides: TGTGCCAGCAGCTTAGCAACAGGCGATTCACTCCTCCACTTT. Protein sequence: CASSLATGDSLLHF.

V usage is TRBV5-1 and J usage is TRBJ1-3, with D perhaps matching TRBD1 (6 bases). This CDR3 has 16 residues. V was clipped by 2 bases and J by 8 bases, with 20 bases between them. Germline V gene lookup returns CDR1 SGHRS and CDR2 YFSETQ. The CDR3 nucleotides read TGCGCCAGCAGCTTAGACTACAGGGCTTCAGGACACACCATATATTTT. Translating gives CASSLDYRASGHTIYF.

This clone was seen only a few times. The same CDR3 arises from other DNA sequences in this sample as well. The chain is built from TRBV29-1 and TRBJ1-1; no clear D gene. Trimming stripped 1 base from V and 5 bases from J, with 8 bases between. The CDR3 runs 12 residues. CDR1 and CDR2 from the germline V gene are SQVTM and ANQGSEA. Here the CDR3 reads CSVEGGGTEAFF. CDR3 nucleotides: TGCAGCGTTGAAGGAGGAGGGACTGAAGCTTTCTTT.

The rearrangement links TRBV12-5 to TRBJ2-3; D possibly corresponds to TRBD2 (6 bases). The CDR3 is 16 residues long. V lost 5 bases, J lost 0 bases, and 15 bases lay in between. Germline values: CDR1 LGHNT, CDR2 FRNRAP. The DNA of the CDR3 is TGTGCTAGTGGTCCACTTACCGGGGGAAGCACAGATACGCAGTATTTT. Translated, it gives CASGPLTGGSTDTQYF.

Comment on this clone: Additional DNA sequences in this sample encode the identical CDR3. The chain uses TRBV9 and TRBJ1-1; D ambiguous. There are 13 residues in the CDR3. Trimming removed 0 bases at V and 1 base at J, with 4 bases between. Germline V lookup: CDR1 SGDLS, CDR2 YYNGEE. CDR3 sequence (DNA): TGTGCCAGCAGCGTAGCAGAGAACACTGAAGCTTTCTTT. This sequence encodes CASSVAENTEAFF. Full variable domain (missing parts from reference TRBV9 and TRBJ1-1): DSGVTQTPKHLITATGQRVTLRCSPRSGDLSVYWYQQSLDQGLQFLIQYYNGEERAKGNILERFSAQQFPDLHSELNLSSLELGDSALYFCASSVAENTEAFFGQGTRLTVV.

The chain links TRBV20-1 to TRBJ2-3; D gene unclear. Germline CDR1 reads DFQATT; CDR2 reads SNEGSKA (reference sequence). The CDR3 loop spans 10 amino acids. V lost 6 bases and J 6 bases, leaving 7 bases between the germline ends. The chain's CDR3 is CSANGDTQYF. Here the CDR3 DNA reads TGCAGTGCAAACGGGGATACGCAGTATTTT.

The CDR3 DNA reads as TGCAGCGTTCCGGGGCCAGGAGAGACCCAGTACTTC. Protein: CSVPGPGETQYF. The chain couples TRBV29-1 to TRBJ2-5; D may correspond to TRBD1 or TRBD2 (5 bases each). This CDR3 spans 12 amino acids. Trimming stripped 5 bases from V and 4 bases from J, with 11 bases between. The V gene's germline CDR1 is SQVTM and CDR2 ANQGSEA.

The chain couples TRBV4-1 to TRBJ1-5; 7 bases are shared with TRBD1. Trimming removed 4 bases from V and 5 bases from J; junction bases left unmatched: 8. This CDR3 has 15 residues. Germline-derived CDR1 and CDR2 are MGHRA and YSYEKL. The CDR3 reads CASSPGQRLDQPQHF. CDR3 bases: TGCGCCAGCAGCCCGGGACAGAGGCTGGATCAGCCCCAGCATTTT.

J is TRBJ1-1 and V is TRBV29-1; D uncertain. CDR1 and CDR2 (germline): SQVTM, ANQGSEA. The length of the CDR3 is 13 residues. V was pared by 4 bases and J by 1 base, with 10 bases between. CDR3 coding DNA: TGCAGCGTTGTGGCACTAGAGAACACTGAAGCTTTCTTT. Translating gives CSVVALENTEAFF. Variable domain in full (rest from reference TRBV29-1 and TRBJ1-1): SAVISQKPSRDICQRGTSLTIQCQVDSQVTMMFWYRQQPGQSLTLIATANQGSEATYESGFVIDKFPISRPNLTFSTLTVSNMSPEDSSIYLCSVVALENTEAFFGQGTRLTVV.